The present T cell receptor (beta chain) was sequenced within a study of blood T cell repertoires in COVID-19. Study-level background: The samples span acute and convalescent COVID-19 from the United States, Italy and Spain. PBMCs, B-cell-depleted T cells, or T cells were the source of the cDNA or gDNA that made up the material.

This clone has a handful of counts. The table came from immunoSEQ multiplex PCR; TCRdb's copy has only in-frame clones and leaves some out. The repertoire has over 140,000 clones, approximately 83% of them found once; the top ten carry less than 4%. The sample was peripheral blood. The source of this sequence is a woman in her sixties with acute or convalescent COVID-19.

This CDR3 is CASSSDSYGYTF. The CDR3 DNA is TGTGCCAGCAGTTCAGACAGCTATGGCTACACCTTC. This chain connects TRBV6-5 to TRBJ1-2; the D gene is possibly TRBD1 (5 bases). Per the germline V gene, CDR1 is MNHEY and CDR2 is SVGAGI. Trimming removed 4 bases at V and 4 bases at J, with 7 bases between. This CDR3 has 12 residues.